The rows below give T cell receptor beta chains drawn from one sample of a study of T-cell memory formation after mild COVID-19. TCRdb re-called the 5' RACE reads through MiXCR, storing one row per CDR3 protein. The sample contains approximately 390,000 distinct CDR3 sequences, 16% of which appear only once. The sequencing sample was made of PBMCs or a T cell subset sorted from them (not recorded which). These TCRs come from a man in his late teens or twenties who had mild COVID-19 (a few samples of this study predate the infection). Cell type and time point are not known. Both conserved end residues are part of each CDR3. D genes are given only for firm matches. Expanded clones are given a class, and other clones once, few, many or no size at all.

12,TRBJ1-2,TRBV10-3,NA,NA,TGTGCCATCCTGGGCCCTAACTCTGGCTACACCTTC,CAILGPNSGYTF
15,TRBJ2-3,TRBV7-2,NA,TRBD2,TGTGCCAGCAGCTTAGTCGGGGGGAGGGCAGATACGCAGTATTTT,CASSLVGGRADTQYF
11,TRBJ2-5,TRBV6-1,NA,NA,TGTGCCAGCAGTGAAGTCTCTCCCCAGTACTTC,CASSEVSPQYF
13,TRBJ2-2,TRBV9,NA,NA,TGTGCCAGCAGCGTCTTTAACACCGGGGAGCTGTTTTTT,CASSVFNTGELFF
14,TRBJ2-1,TRBV7-9,NA,NA,TGTGCCAGCAGCTTAGCGGCCCTTCCCAATGAGCAGTTCTTC,CASSLAALPNEQFF
13,TRBJ1-1,TRBV10-3,NA,TRBD1,TGTGCCATCAGACGACAGGGGGCCTCAGAAGTTGATTTT,CAIRRQGASEVDF
13,TRBJ2-1,TRBV3-1,NA,TRBD1,TGTGCCAGCAGCCCACAGGGGGCTTTTGAGCAGTTCTTC,CASSPQGAFEQFF
14,TRBJ1-1,TRBV18,NA,NA,TGTGCCAGCTCCTCCGATCAAGTGGCAGCTGAAGCTTTCTTT,CASSSDQVAAEAFF
17,TRBJ1-1,TRBV5-1,NA,NA,TGCGCCAGCGGATTAGAAAGGACCGGGTCCAGGAACACTGAAGCTTTCTTT,CASGLERTGSRNTEAFF
14,TRBJ2-3,TRBV9,few,NA,TGTGCCAGCAGTGAAGGGGGGATCCCAGATACGCAGTATTTT,CASSEGGIPDTQYF
15,TRBJ1-5,TRBV6-2/TRBV6-3,NA,TRBD1,TGTGCCAGCAGTTACGATGGTAGGACAGGCCAGCCCCAGCATTTT,CASSYDGRTGQPQHF
12,TRBJ2-3,TRBV6-2/TRBV6-3,few,NA,TGTGCCAGCAGGCCGGGACAACATACGCAGTATTTT,CASRPGQHTQYF
17,TRBJ2-7,TRBV7-9,few,TRBD2,TGTGCCAGCAGCTCACGCCGTCCCGGGACTAGGGTTCTGGGGCAGTACTTC,CASSSRRPGTRVLGQYF
15,TRBJ2-1,TRBV9,NA,TRBD2,TGTGCCAGCAGCGTAGGAGCGGGGGCTTACAATGAGCAGTTCTTC,CASSVGAGAYNEQFF
21,TRBJ2-5,TRBV7-6,NA,NA,TGTGCCAGCAGCCCCCGGACAGTGGTACCGGGTACCCCCGATAACGAAGAGACCCAGTACTTC,CASSPRTVVPGTPDNEETQYF
15,TRBJ2-7,TRBV11-3,NA,NA,TGTGCCAGCAGCCGAGCCAGGGACGGAGACTACGAGCAGTACTTC,CASSRARDGDYEQYF
17,TRBJ2-6,TRBV20-1,NA,NA,TGCAGTGCTAGGAAACACACAGGATACCCTGGGGCCAACGTCCTGACTTTC,CSARKHTGYPGANVLTF
14,TRBJ1-1,TRBV4-3,NA,NA,TGCGCCAGCAGCCAGATGACAGCGAACACTGAAGCTTTCTTT,CASSQMTANTEAFF
19,TRBJ2-2,TRBV7-2,few,TRBD2,TGTGCCAGCAGCTACCCGGGACTAGCGGGGGGACAGAACACCGGGGAGCTGTTTTTT,CASSYPGLAGGQNTGELFF
15,TRBJ2-7,TRBV5-1,NA,TRBD1,TGCGCCAGCAGCTTGGACGGACAGGGGGCAGGTGAGCAGTACTTC,CASSLDGQGAGEQYF
14,TRBJ2-5,TRBV13,few,TRBD1,TGTGCCAGCAGCTTCAGAGACAGGGGAGGGACCCAGTACTTC,CASSFRDRGGTQYF
15,TRBJ2-1,TRBV7-9,NA,NA,TGTGCCAGCAGCTGGTCCCCGGTAGTTATGGTAGAGCAGTTCTTC,CASSWSPVVMVEQFF
16,TRBJ2-6,TRBV7-2,few,NA,TGTGCCAGCAGCTTAGTCGGAGTCTCTGGGGCCAACGTCCTGACTTTC,CASSLVGVSGANVLTF
17,TRBJ2-2,TRBV5-1,NA,NA,TGCGCCAGCAGCTTGGCCATAACTATTTGGGGCACCGGGGAGCTGTTTTTT,CASSLAITIWGTGELFF
12,TRBJ2-5,TRBV6-1,few,NA,TGTGCCAGCACCGACAGTCCTAGAGCAGAATACTTC,CASTDSPRAEYF
15,TRBJ1-1,TRBV28,few,NA,TGTGCCAGCAGCCCTGGGGGACACCTAAACACTGAAGCTTTCTTT,CASSPGGHLNTEAFF
11,TRBJ2-1,TRBV10-3,NA,NA,TGTGCCATCAGTGGGCGCAGGGAGCAGTTCTTC,CAISGRREQFF
17,TRBJ1-2,TRBV5-1,NA,NA,TGCGCCAGCAGCTTGGCCACGACCGCGATACCTATTTATGGCTACACCTTC,CASSLATTAIPIYGYTF
13,TRBJ1-1,TRBV20-1,NA,NA,TGCAGTGCAGAGGGCGACCTGAACACTGAAGCTTTCTTT,CSAEGDLNTEAFF
14,TRBJ1-4,TRBV6-2/TRBV6-3,few,NA,TGTGCCAGCACCTCCTCTGGGACCCATGAAAAACTGTTTTTT,CASTSSGTHEKLFF
13,TRBJ2-3,TRBV12-5,NA,NA,TGTGCTAGTGGTTTGGGGAGCACAGATACGCAGTATTTT,CASGLGSTDTQYF
14,TRBJ2-3,TRBV27,few,NA,TGTGCCAGCAGCTCAGCGGGTAACACAGATACGCAGTATTTT,CASSSAGNTDTQYF
11,TRBJ1-2,TRBV11-1,NA,NA,TGTGCCAGCACCTTAGGGGATGGCTACACCTTC,CASTLGDGYTF
15,TRBJ2-2,TRBV27,once,NA,TGTGCCAGCAGTTCACCGGGGGCTGGGGCCGGGGAGCTGTTTTTT,CASSSPGAGAGELFF
13,TRBJ1-1,TRBV27,NA,NA,TGTGCCAGCAGTTTATCTGGGGGGGCTGAAGCTTTCTTT,CASSLSGGAEAFF
15,TRBJ1-1,TRBV4-1,NA,NA,TGCGCCAGCAGCCAAGATCATGGGGTAGGTACTGAAGCTTTCTTT,CASSQDHGVGTEAFF
17,TRBJ2-3,TRBV23-1,NA,TRBD1,TGCGCCAGCAGTCCCCTCCCCTGGGACAGGGGGACAGATACGCAGTATTTT,CASSPLPWDRGTDTQYF
16,TRBJ2-5,TRBV7-6,NA,NA,TGTGCCAGCAGCTCTCGGACTCAACGCCTCGGGGAGACCCAGTACTTC,CASSSRTQRLGETQYF
13,TRBJ1-1,TRBV12-3/TRBV12-4,NA,NA,TGTGCCAGCAGGCGTCTCCGGGCCCCGGCGGCTTTCTTT,CASRRLRAPAAFF
14,TRBJ1-1,TRBV7-2,NA,NA,TGTGCCAGCAGCTTAGTTAATAGGGTTACTGAAGCTTTCTTT,CASSLVNRVTEAFF
15,TRBJ2-6,TRBV5-1,many,NA,TGCGCCAGCACCGCAGGGCCCTCTGGGGCCAACGTCCTGACTTTC,CASTAGPSGANVLTF
16,TRBJ2-1,TRBV6-1,NA,TRBD2,TGTGCCAGCAGTGCCAGGCTAGCGGGGGGGTACAATGAGCAGTTCTTC,CASSARLAGGYNEQFF
14,TRBJ2-3,TRBV28,NA,TRBD2,TGTGCCAGCAGTACTAGCGGGGGATCAGATACGCAGTATTTT,CASSTSGGSDTQYF
14,TRBJ1-2,TRBV12-3/TRBV12-4,few,NA,TGTGCCAGCAACCTGTGGGGGGCTAACTATGGCTACACCTTC,CASNLWGANYGYTF
14,TRBJ2-7,TRBV7-6,NA,TRBD1,TGTGCCAGCAGCTCGTCAGGGGGTTCCTACGAGCAGTACTTC,CASSSSGGSYEQYF
13,TRBJ1-6,TRBV20-1,few,NA,TGCAGTGCTAGAAAGATGGATCGCTCACCCCTCCACTTT,CSARKMDRSPLHF
13,TRBJ2-1,TRBV6-6,few,NA,TGTGCCAGCAGTGCCCGTTATCGAGACGGTCGGTTCTTC,CASSARYRDGRFF
14,TRBJ2-2,TRBV24-1,NA,TRBD1,TGTGCCACGACCGGGACAGGGGGACCCGGGGAGCTGTTTTTT,CATTGTGGPGELFF
14,TRBJ1-4,TRBV7-2,few,TRBD1,TGTGCCAGCAGCTTAGACAGGGGAAGCGAAAAACTGTTTTTT,CASSLDRGSEKLFF
13,TRBJ2-2,TRBV7-3,few,NA,TGTGCCAGCAGCTATCACGAGGCCGGGGAGCTGTTTTTT,CASSYHEAGELFF
15,TRBJ1-3,TRBV6-5,NA,NA,TGTGCCAGCACCTTCGGGTCCCACTCTGGAAACACCATATATTTT,CASTFGSHSGNTIYF
17,TRBJ2-3,TRBV24-1,NA,TRBD2,TGTGCCACCAGTGATCCGGTTGACGGGAGGGGGACAGATACGCAGTATTTT,CATSDPVDGRGTDTQYF